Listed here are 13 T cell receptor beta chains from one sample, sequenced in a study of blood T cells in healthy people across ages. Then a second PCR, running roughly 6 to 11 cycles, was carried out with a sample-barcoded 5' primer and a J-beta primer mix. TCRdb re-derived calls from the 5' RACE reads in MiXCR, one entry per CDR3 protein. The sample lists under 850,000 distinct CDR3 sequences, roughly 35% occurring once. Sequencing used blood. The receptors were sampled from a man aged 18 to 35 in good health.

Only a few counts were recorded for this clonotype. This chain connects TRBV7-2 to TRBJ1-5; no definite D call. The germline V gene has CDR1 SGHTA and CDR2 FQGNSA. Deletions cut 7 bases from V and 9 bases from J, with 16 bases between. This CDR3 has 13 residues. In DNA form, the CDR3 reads TGTGCCAGCACCGAAGGGTGGTTGGGGCCCCAGCATTTT. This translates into CASTEGWLGPQHF. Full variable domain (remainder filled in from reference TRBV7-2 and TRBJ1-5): GAGVSQSPSNKVTEKGKDVELRCDPISGHTALYWYRQSLGQGLEFLIYFQGNSAPDKSGLPSDRFSAERTGGSVSTLTIQRTQQEDSAVYLCASTEGWLGPQHFGDGTRLSIL.

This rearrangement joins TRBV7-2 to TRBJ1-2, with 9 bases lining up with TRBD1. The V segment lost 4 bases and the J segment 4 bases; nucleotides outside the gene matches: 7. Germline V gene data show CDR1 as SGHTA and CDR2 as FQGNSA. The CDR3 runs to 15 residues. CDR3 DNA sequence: TGTGCCAGCAGCTCACAGGGGGCGTTTGGCTATGGCTACACCTTC. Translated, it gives CASSSQGAFGYGYTF.

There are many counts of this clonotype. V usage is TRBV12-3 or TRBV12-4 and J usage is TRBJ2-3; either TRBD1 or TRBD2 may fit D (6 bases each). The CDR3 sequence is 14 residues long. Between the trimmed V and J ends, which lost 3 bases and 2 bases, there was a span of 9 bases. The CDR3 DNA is TGTGCCAGCAGTTTTCGGGGGCCCACAGATACGCAGTATTTT. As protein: CASSFRGPTDTQYF.

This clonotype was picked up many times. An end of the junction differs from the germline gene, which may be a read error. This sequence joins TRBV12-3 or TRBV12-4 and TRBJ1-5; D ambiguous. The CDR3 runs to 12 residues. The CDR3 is CASSLVSQPQHF. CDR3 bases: TGTGCCAGCAGCTTAGTATCGCAGCCCCAGCATTTT.

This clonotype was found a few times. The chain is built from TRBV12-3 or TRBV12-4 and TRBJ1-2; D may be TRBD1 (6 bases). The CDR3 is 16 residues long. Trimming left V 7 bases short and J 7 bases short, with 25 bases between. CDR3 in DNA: TGTGCCAGCATCCTCGCGGGGGGCGCAGGATCTTCTGGCTACACCTTC. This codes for CASILAGGAGSSGYTF.

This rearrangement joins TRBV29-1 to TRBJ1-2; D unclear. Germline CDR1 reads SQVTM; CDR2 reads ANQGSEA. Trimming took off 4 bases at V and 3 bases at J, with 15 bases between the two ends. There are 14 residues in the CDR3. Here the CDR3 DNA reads TGCAGCGTTGCCCCGCGTCAGAGTGACTATGGCTACACCTTC. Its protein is CSVAPRQSDYGYTF.

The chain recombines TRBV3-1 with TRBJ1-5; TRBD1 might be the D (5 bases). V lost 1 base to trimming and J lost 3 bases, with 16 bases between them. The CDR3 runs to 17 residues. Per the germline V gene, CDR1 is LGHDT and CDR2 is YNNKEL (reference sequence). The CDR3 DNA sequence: TGTGCCAGCAGCCAAGGGGGCCAGGCACACTCCAATCAGCCCCAGCATTTT. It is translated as CASSQGGQAHSNQPQHF.

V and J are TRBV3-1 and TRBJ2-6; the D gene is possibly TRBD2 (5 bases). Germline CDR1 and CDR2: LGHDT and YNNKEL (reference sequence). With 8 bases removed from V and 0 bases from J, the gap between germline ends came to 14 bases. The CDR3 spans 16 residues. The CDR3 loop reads CASGKSGLSGANVLTF. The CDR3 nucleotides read TGTGCCAGCGGGAAGAGCGGACTCTCTGGGGCCAACGTCCTGACTTTC.

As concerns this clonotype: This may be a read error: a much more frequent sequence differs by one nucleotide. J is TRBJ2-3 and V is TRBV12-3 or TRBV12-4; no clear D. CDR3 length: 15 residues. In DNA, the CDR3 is TGTGCCAGCAGCTCCTATAGGGTGAGCACAGATGCGCAGTATTTT. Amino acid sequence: CASSSYRVSTDAQYF.

CDR3 nucleotides: TGCGCCAGCAGCTTGGGCGATGGCAAAAACATTCAGTACTTC. Amino acids: CASSLGDGKNIQYF. This chain uses TRBV5-1 with TRBJ2-4; unclear D gene. V lost 0 bases and J 3 bases, leaving 7 bases between the germline ends. Looked up from germline, CDR1 is SGHRS and CDR2 is YFSETQ. The CDR3 totals 14 residues.

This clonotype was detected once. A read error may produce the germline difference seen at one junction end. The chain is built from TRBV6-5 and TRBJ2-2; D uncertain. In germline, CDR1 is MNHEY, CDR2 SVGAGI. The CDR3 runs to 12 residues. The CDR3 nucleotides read TGTGTCAGCAGTCCCCGAGGCGGGGAGCTGTTTTTT. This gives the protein CVSSPRGGELFF.

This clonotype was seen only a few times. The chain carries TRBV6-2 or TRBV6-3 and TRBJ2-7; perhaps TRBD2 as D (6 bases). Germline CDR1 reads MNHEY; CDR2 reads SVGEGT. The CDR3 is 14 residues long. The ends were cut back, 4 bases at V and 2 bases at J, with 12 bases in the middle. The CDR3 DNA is TGTGCCAGCAGTTCGGGGCGGGGAGCCTACGAGCAGTACTTC. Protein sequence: CASSSGRGAYEQYF.

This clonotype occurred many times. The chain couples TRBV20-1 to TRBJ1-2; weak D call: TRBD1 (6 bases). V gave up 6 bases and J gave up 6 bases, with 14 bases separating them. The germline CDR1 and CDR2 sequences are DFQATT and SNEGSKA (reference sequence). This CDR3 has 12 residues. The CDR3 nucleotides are TGCAGTGCCCAGGGGCAGGCGGATGGCTACACCTTC. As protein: CSAQGQADGYTF.